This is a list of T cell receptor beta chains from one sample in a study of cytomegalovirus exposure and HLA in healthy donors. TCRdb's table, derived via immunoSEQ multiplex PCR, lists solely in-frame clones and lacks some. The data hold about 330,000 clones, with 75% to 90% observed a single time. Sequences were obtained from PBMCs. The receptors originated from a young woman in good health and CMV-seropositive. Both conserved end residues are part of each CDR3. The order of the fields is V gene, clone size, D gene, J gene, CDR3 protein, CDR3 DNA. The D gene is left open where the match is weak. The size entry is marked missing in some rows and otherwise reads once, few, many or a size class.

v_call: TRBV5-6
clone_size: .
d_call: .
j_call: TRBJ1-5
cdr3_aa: CASSQAGISGNQPQHF
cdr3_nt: TGTGCCAGCAGCCAAGCAGGGATCAGCGGGAATCAGCCCCAGCATTTT

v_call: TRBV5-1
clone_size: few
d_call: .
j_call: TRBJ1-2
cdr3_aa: CASSLVGQPYGYTF
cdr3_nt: TGCGCCAGCAGCTTGGTCGGGCAGCCTTATGGCTACACCTTC

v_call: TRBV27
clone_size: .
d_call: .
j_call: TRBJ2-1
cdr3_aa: CASSLSRQGRNEQFF
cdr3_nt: TGTGCCAGCAGTTTATCGAGGCAAGGGCGTAATGAGCAGTTCTTC

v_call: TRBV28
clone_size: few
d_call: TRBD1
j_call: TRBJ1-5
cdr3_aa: CASRDRDNQPQHF
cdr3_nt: TGTGCCAGCAGAGACAGGGACAATCAGCCCCAGCATTTT

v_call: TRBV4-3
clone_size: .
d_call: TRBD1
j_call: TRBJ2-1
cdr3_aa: CASSQDLDRAGLDEQFF
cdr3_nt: TGCGCCAGCAGCCAGGATCTGGACAGGGCTGGACTGGATGAGCAGTTCTTC

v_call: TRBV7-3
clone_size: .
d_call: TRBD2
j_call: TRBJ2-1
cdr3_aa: CASSLAGGPNEQFF
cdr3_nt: TGTGCCAGCAGCTTAGCGGGAGGGCCTAATGAGCAGTTCTTC

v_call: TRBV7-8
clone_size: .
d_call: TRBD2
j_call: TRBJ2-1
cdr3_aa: CASSLALGTRDNEQFF
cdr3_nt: TGTGCCAGCAGCTTAGCGCTGGGGACTAGGGACAATGAGCAGTTCTTC

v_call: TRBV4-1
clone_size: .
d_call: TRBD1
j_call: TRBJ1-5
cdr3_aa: CASSTQLGQPYQPQHF
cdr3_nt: TGCGCCAGCAGCACCCAGCTGGGACAGCCGTATCAGCCCCAGCATTTT

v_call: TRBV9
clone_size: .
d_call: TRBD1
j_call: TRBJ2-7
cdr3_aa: CASSLGQGALREQYF
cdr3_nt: TGTGCCAGCAGCTTGGGACAGGGGGCGCTCCGGGAGCAGTACTTC

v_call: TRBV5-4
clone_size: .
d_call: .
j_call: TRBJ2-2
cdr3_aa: CASSFDRNTGELFF
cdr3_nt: TGTGCCAGCAGCTTCGATCGGAACACCGGGGAGCTGTTTTTT

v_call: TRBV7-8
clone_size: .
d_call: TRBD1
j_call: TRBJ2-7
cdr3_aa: CASSPGQGYEQYF
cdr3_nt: TGTGCCAGCAGCCCAGGACAGGGCTACGAGCAGTACTTC

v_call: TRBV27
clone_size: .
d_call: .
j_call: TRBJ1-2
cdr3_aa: CASSSSRVGPYTF
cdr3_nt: TGTGCCAGCAGTTCATCCAGGGTAGGCCCCTACACCTTC

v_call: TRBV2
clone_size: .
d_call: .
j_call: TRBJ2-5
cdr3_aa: CASSEGVGRRETQYF
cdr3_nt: TGTGCCAGCAGTGAAGGGGTTGGTAGACGGGAGACCCAGTACTTC

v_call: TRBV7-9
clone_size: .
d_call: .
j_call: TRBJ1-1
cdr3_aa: CASSLVYNTEAFF
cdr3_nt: TGTGCCAGCAGCTTAGTGTATAACACTGAAGCTTTCTTT